The next 10 T cell receptor beta chains were all read from a single sample in a study of human T cells and chemical hapten exposure. This sample's time point: pre-sensitization, week 0. Treatment defined: therapeutic diphenylcyclopropenone sensitization with weekly scalp DPC. In TCRdb, the RACE reads were re-called with MiXCR into one record per CDR3 protein. The sample carries fewer than 350,000 distinct CDR3 sequences, roughly 8% recorded once. This specimen consisted of whole blood, obtained in connection with sensitization to the hapten diphenylcyclopropenone (DPC). The source is a man between 18 and 35 years old with alopecia areata. Some clones in this sample may be carry-over from other donors' samples.

V gene TRBV4-3 combines with J gene TRBJ2-1; possible D gene TRBD2, 6 bases. This CDR3 has 16 amino acids. The V end lost 1 base, the J end lost 4 bases, and 14 bases lay between the germline ends. The germline CDR1 and CDR2 sequences are LGHNA and YSLEER. CDR3 coding DNA: TGCGCCAGCAGCCAAGGTGGGGAGGCCGTATACAATGAGCAGTTCTTC. Protein: CASSQGGEAVYNEQFF.

This clonotype was seen repeatedly, ten times or more. CDR3 region: CASSLVETATQYF. In DNA, the CDR3 is TGTGCCAGCAGCTTAGTGGAGACAGCCACCCAGTACTTC. The rearrangement links TRBV7-2 to TRBJ2-5; weak D call: TRBD1 (5 bases). With 1 base removed from V and 8 bases from J, the gap between germline ends came to 11 bases. In germline, CDR1 is SGHTA, CDR2 FQGNSA. The CDR3 covers 13 residues.

The table lists this clonotype with a few counts. This rearrangement joins TRBV24-1 to TRBJ2-7, with 8 nucleotides matching TRBD1. Germline V CDR1 and CDR2: KGHDR, SFDVKD. J was trimmed by 3 bases and V by 4 bases; bases with no gene match: 10. The CDR3 extends over 16 amino acids. The CDR3 DNA sequence: TGTGCCACCAGTGACGCCCCCAGGACAGGGAACTACGAGCAGTACTTC. It specifies CATSDAPRTGNYEQYF.

This clonotype was counted between two and nine times. CDR3 in amino acids: CASKGARTEAFF. Written as DNA, the CDR3 is TGTGCCAGCAAGGGGGCGCGGACTGAAGCTTTCTTT. V and J are TRBV2 and TRBJ1-1; 7 bases line up with TRBD1. The CDR3 totals 12 residues. With V trimmed by 7 bases and J by 5 bases, 4 bases remained unmatched. Per germline, CDR1 SNHLY and CDR2 FYNNEI.

This clonotype was counted only a few times. This chain joins TRBV5-6 and TRBJ1-5, with TRBD1 as a possible D gene (6 bases). There are 14 residues in the CDR3. Germline lookup yields CDR1 SGHDT and CDR2 YYEEEE. Trimming left V 1 base short and J 2 bases short, with 7 bases between. The CDR3, as DNA: TGTGCCAGCAGCTTGTGGACAGGCAATCAGCCCCAGCATTTT. This gives the protein CASSLWTGNQPQHF.

As to this clonotype: This could be a read error, since a much larger clone is one nucleotide away. The chain recombines TRBV5-1 with TRBJ1-4; D unclear. The CDR3 consists of 13 residues. The V gene's germline CDR1 is SGHRS and CDR2 YFSETQ. The CDR3 coding sequence is TGCGTCAGCAGCAAACGGCCTGCAGAAAAACTGTTTTTT. Its translation: CVSSKRPAEKLFF.

The chain recombines TRBV29-1 with TRBJ2-5; D might be TRBD1 (5 bases). The CDR3 has 12 amino acids. Germline V lookup: CDR1 SQVTM, CDR2 ANQGSEA. V shed 3 bases and J shed 3 bases, with 8 bases lying between them. In DNA form, the CDR3 reads TGCAGCGTTGAGGGCAGGGAAGAGACCCAGTACTTC. It translates to CSVEGREETQYF.

There are many counts of this clonotype. The V gene is TRBV5-1, the J gene TRBJ2-5; D tentatively reads TRBD1 or TRBD2 (6 bases each). The CDR3 has 14 amino acids. V was shortened by 4 bases and J by 4 bases, with 14 bases between the two germline ends. CDR1 and CDR2 (germline): SGHRS, YFSETQ. DNA of the CDR3: TGCGCCAGCAGCCCCTTTGGGGGGCCAGAGACCCAGTACTTC. Protein: CASSPFGGPETQYF.

This clonotype was seen a few times. The chain recombines TRBV7-2 with TRBJ1-1, with TRBD1 matching over 10 bases. The CDR3 extends over 15 amino acids. Trimming removed 4 bases from V and 10 bases from J; junction bases left unmatched: 12. Germline V gives CDR1 SGHTA, CDR2 FQGNSA. CDR3 sequence: CASSSPGQGPSGAFF. The CDR3, as DNA: TGTGCCAGCAGCTCGCCGGGACAGGGGCCCTCTGGAGCTTTCTTT.

In its sample, this clonotype was seen a few times. The rearrangement joins TRBV5-1 to TRBJ1-1; D not resolved. V shed 3 bases and J shed 1 base, with 10 bases lying between them. CDR1 and CDR2 (germline): SGHRS, YFSETQ. The CDR3 length is 14 residues. The CDR3 spells CASSSGPTNTEAFF. The CDR3 DNA reads as TGCGCCAGCAGCTCCGGACCGACGAACACTGAAGCTTTCTTT.